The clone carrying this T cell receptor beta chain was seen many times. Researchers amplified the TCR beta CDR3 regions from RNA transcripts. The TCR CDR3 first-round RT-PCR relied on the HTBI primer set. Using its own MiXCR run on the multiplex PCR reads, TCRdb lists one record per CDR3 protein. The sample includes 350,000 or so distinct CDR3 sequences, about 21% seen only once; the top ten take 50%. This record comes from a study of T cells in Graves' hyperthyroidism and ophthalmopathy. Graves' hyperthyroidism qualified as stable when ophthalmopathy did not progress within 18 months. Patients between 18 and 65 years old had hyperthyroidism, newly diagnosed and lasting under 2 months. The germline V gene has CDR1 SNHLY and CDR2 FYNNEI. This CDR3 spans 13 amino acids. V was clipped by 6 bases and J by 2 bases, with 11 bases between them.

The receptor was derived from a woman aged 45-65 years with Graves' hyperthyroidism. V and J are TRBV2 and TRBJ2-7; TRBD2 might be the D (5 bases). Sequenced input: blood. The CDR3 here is CASRTGMTYEQYF. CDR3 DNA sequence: TGTGCCAGCAGAACGGGGATGACCTACGAGCAGTACTTC.